These 3 T cell receptor beta chains were sequenced from one sample in a study of CD8 T cells in Susac syndrome. Random hexamers served to reverse transcribe roughly 0.45 to 1 ug RNA. TCRdb reanalysed the immunoSEQ multiplex PCR reads using MiXCR and keeps one entry per CDR3 protein. The sample has under 150,000 distinct CDR3 sequences, roughly 94% seen once. Input material: CD4+ T cells from PBMCs. The receptor source for this set is a human donor with multiple sclerosis.

V is TRBV4-2 and J is TRBJ2-5, with D hard to call. There are 13 residues in the CDR3. CDR1 is LGHNA and CDR2 is YNFKEQ in the germline V gene. V lost 0 bases to trimming and J lost 4 bases, with 6 bases between them. The CDR3 nucleotides are TGTGCCAGCAGCCAAGAAGTCAGAGAGACCCAGTACTTC. Residues: CASSQEVRETQYF.

As to this clonotype: It is likely a read error, because the conserved phenylalanine at the end of the CDR3 is missing. The chain combines TRBV4-3 with TRBJ1-5; D unresolved. This CDR3 has 15 residues. The germline V gene has CDR1 LGHNA and CDR2 YSLEER. With 0 bases removed from V and 4 bases from J, the gap between germline ends came to 10 bases. CDR3: CASSQDHGLNQPQHL. CDR3 sequence (DNA): TGCGCCAGCAGCCAAGATCACGGGTTAAATCAGCCCCAGCATCTT.

The V call is TRBV5-1, the J call TRBJ2-2; D uncertain. Trimming took 4 bases from V and 4 from J, leaving 8 bases between them. The CDR3 spans 13 residues. Germline V gives CDR1 SGHRS, CDR2 YFSETQ. CDR3 in DNA: TGCGCCAGCAGCGTAATTCTCACCGGGGAGCTGTTTTTT. Amino acid sequence: CASSVILTGELFF.